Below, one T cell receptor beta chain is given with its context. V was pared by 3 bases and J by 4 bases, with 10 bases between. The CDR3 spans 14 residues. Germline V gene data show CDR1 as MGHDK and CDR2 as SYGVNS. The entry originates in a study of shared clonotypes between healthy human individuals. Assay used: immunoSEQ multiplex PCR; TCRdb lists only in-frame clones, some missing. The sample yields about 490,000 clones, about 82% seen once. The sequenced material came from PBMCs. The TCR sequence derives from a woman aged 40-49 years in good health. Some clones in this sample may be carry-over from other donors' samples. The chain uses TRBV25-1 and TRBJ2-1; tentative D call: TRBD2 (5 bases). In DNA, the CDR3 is TGTGCCAGCAGTGAGAGGGTCACGTACAATGAGCAGTTCTTC. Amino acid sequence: CASSERVTYNEQFF.